Below, 3 T cell receptor beta chains from the same sample are listed, as sequenced in a study of blood T cell repertoires in COVID-19. Repertoires were generated with immunoSEQ multiplex PCR, while TCRdb's copy carries only in-frame clones and drops some. Among 250,000 to 300,000 clones, approximately 89% were seen once, and the ten largest hold more than 8.5%. The sample consisted of peripheral blood. Receptor source: a woman between 65 and 79 years old with COVID-19, enrolled during active disease.

This clone was seen more than once but under ten times. The chain carries TRBV7-3 and TRBJ2-1; 12 nucleotides align to TRBD2. V was pared by 5 bases and J by 10 bases, with 9 bases of the junction left unmatched. Germline values: CDR1 SGHTA, CDR2 FQGTGA. This CDR3 region has 15 residues. The DNA for the CDR3 is TGTGCCAGCAGCGGGGCTAGCGGGAGGGAAGGGGAGCAGTTCTTC. Translation: CASSGASGREGEQFF.

The chain combines TRBV4-1 with TRBJ2-7; 7 bases line up with TRBD2. The CDR3 totals 13 residues. The germline CDR1 and CDR2 sequences are MGHRA and YSYEKL. With V trimmed by 3 bases and J by 3 bases, 2 bases remained unmatched. The CDR3 nucleotides read TGCGCCAGCAGCCATGGGGGGGACTACGAGCAGTACTTC. Amino acids: CASSHGGDYEQYF.

The V and J genes are TRBV28 and TRBJ1-2; tentatively, D is TRBD1 (5 bases). V was cut by 4 bases and J by 0 bases, with 24 bases left in between. Germline V CDR1 and CDR2: MDHEN, SYDVKM. CDR3 length equals 19 residues. The CDR3 nucleotides are TGTGCCAGCAGTTCAGCGGGGGAATATATTGACACTGCTAACTATGGCTACACCTTC. Protein product: CASSSAGEYIDTANYGYTF.